This T cell receptor beta chain is drawn from a study of T cells in localized non-small cell lung cancer. Findings of the study overall: Sequencing was limited to one tumor region, leaving the possibility of heterogeneity open. Adjacent uninvolved lung had the highest clonality, suggesting focused antigen responses. Appearing in adjacent lung were a median roughly 59 of the top 100 tumor clones.

Concerning this clone: Its target is unknown.

The repertoire was sequenced with immunoSEQ multiplex PCR; TCRdb's copy has only in-frame clones and lacks some. The sample lists 50,000 to 75,000 clones, around 90% occurring once. This CDR3 comprises 15 residues. Per germline, CDR1 SGHTA and CDR2 FQGNSA. J gave up 2 bases and V 3 bases, and 3 bases lay outside the gene matches. The starting material was peripheral blood, obtained before any cancer treatment. This chain joins TRBV7-2 and TRBJ2-3; 9 nucleotides match TRBD2. This clonotype originated in a man aged 40 to 69 with stage I squamous cell lung carcinoma. The chain's CDR3 is CASSFLAGFTDTQYF. CDR3 DNA: TGTGCCAGCAGCTTTCTAGCGGGATTCACAGATACGCAGTATTTT.